The T cell receptor beta chain under discussion was sequenced for a study of cytomegalovirus exposure and HLA in healthy donors. Whole-study context: Most genotyped donors, about four fifths of around 370, had Caucasian-associated genetic ancestry.

PCR amplification relied on 60 Vbeta primers (plus 13 Jbeta primers). Data came from immunoSEQ multiplex PCR; TCRdb stores just in-frame clones and leaves some out. Here the sample spans 100,000 to 150,000 clones, over 60% being singletons. From germline, CDR1 is MRHNA and CDR2 SNTAGT. The CDR3 totals 13 residues. The ends lost 6 bases at V and 3 bases at J; junction bases unmatched: 4. This receptor was taken from a female donor in good health and CMV-seronegative. Sequencing was carried out using PBMCs. The chain recombines TRBV6-4 with TRBJ1-2; 7 nucleotides align to TRBD1. CDR3 DNA: TGTGCCAGCAGGGGGGACAGCTACTATGGCTACACCTTC. This gives the protein CASRGDSYYGYTF.